This TCR beta chain was sequenced for a study of cytomegalovirus exposure and HLA in healthy donors. Study information: In an early release, HLA-typed donors contributed 75 million to 85 million unique TCR sequences.

The V segment lost 5 bases and the J segment 8 bases; nucleotides outside the gene matches: 14. The CDR3 loop spans 15 amino acids. Germline CDR1 reads SGHTA; CDR2 reads FQGNSA. The donors (healthy individuals) were bone marrow donors. Note on this clone: Antigen specificity is unknown.

Findings of the study overall: In a later analysis, HLA-associated TCR beta chains were more clonally expanded than equally common others.

In the PCR, 60 Vbeta and 13 Jbeta primers were used. Some clones are missing from TCRdb's copy, which holds only in-frame ones; the method was immunoSEQ multiplex PCR. The sample includes about 85,000 clones, about four fifths of them seen just once. This clonotype originated in a middle-aged man in good health and CMV-seropositive. The rearrangement uses TRBV7-2 and TRBJ1-2, with 7 bases that match TRBD1. The sequenced sample consisted of PBMCs. As DNA, the CDR3 is TGTGCCAGCAGCCCCACAGGGGATCTAACTCAAGGCTACACCTTC. It codes for CASSPTGDLTQGYTF.